Listed below are T cell receptor beta chains from one sample, sequenced in a study of CD8 T cells in Susac syndrome. From the immunoSEQ multiplex PCR reads, TCRdb called clonotypes with MiXCR, one entry per CDR3 protein. The sample comprises 200,000 to 250,000 distinct CDR3 sequences, approximately 90% of which are singletons, and around 0.15% rests with the top ten. The sequenced sample consisted of CD8+ T cells from PBMCs. The receptors stem from a human donor with multiple sclerosis. Both conserved end residues are part of each CDR3. The D gene is left open where the match is weak. Where a row states a size, it is once, few, many or the class of an expanded clone; other rows omit it.

d_call j_call clone_size v_call cdr3_nt cdr3_aa
TRBD2 TRBJ2-1 NA TRBV29-1 TGCAGCGTCAACAGGGCGCTAGCGGGGGGACGAGCCGACAATGAGCAGTTCTTC CSVNRALAGGRADNEQFF
TRBD1 TRBJ2-7 NA TRBV20-1 TGCAGTGCTGCCGGAAGGGGACAGCTCCTGGACGAGCAGTACTTC CSAAGRGQLLDEQYF
NA TRBJ2-1 once TRBV29-1 TGCAGCGTTGAAGATCCACTTGACGAACGATCCTACAATGAGCAGTTCTTC CSVEDPLDERSYNEQFF
NA TRBJ1-2 NA TRBV5-6 TGTGCCAGCAGCCAAGGGGGGGCGCCGCCTTTGGGCTATGGCTACACCTTC CASSQGGAPPLGYGYTF
NA TRBJ1-1 NA TRBV29-1 TGCAGCGTTGCGGGTACCGTTACCAACACTGAAGCTTTCTTT CSVAGTVTNTEAFF
NA TRBJ1-1 few TRBV27 TGTGCCAGTAGAATCGTCGGTGGGGGGTACACTGAAGCTTTCTTT CASRIVGGGYTEAFF
TRBD2 TRBJ2-4 NA TRBV12-3/TRBV12-4 TGTGCCAGCACCCGCGGGGGGGCAGAAAACATTCAGTACTTC CASTRGGAENIQYF
TRBD1 TRBJ2-1 NA TRBV4-1 TGCGCCAGCAGCCCCGGACAGGGGGCGGCTGAGCAGTTCTTC CASSPGQGAAEQFF
NA TRBJ2-2 NA TRBV9 TGTGCCAGCAGCGTAGGTAGGGCTGAGGAGCTGTTTTTT CASSVGRAEELFF
NA TRBJ2-7 NA TRBV20-1 TGCAGTGCTAGTATTGGATCTGGCTCCTACGAGCAGTACTTC CSASIGSGSYEQYF
TRBD2 TRBJ2-1 NA TRBV12-3/TRBV12-4 TGTGCCAGCAGTTTTAGGGAGGGACGGTTCTTC CASSFREGRFF
NA TRBJ2-3 NA TRBV11-2 TGTGCCAGCAGCCGCTGGAGTCGCACAGATACGCAGTATTTT CASSRWSRTDTQYF
NA TRBJ2-2 NA TRBV6-5 TGTGCCAGCAGTTACGGGAGCGAGACCGGGGAGCTGTTTTTT CASSYGSETGELFF
NA TRBJ1-1 NA TRBV12-3/TRBV12-4 TGTGCCAGCAGCCACCCCCAGGGGCCCCTAGCTGAAGCTTTCTTT CASSHPQGPLAEAFF
TRBD1 TRBJ2-7 NA TRBV15 TGTGCCACCAGCCCCCCTCGGGCCAGGGGGTACGAGCAGTACTTC CATSPPRARGYEQYF
NA TRBJ2-1 NA TRBV9 TGTGCCAGCAGCGCGGCCGACATCTCCTACAATGAGCAGTTCTTC CASSAADISYNEQFF
NA TRBJ1-3 NA TRBV11-2 TGTGCCAGCAGCACCCTGGTAGGAGCGGGAAACACCATATATTTT CASSTLVGAGNTIYF
TRBD2 TRBJ2-7 NA TRBV12-5 TGTGCTAGTGGTTTTAGCGGGAGCTCCTACGAGCAGTACTTC CASGFSGSSYEQYF
NA TRBJ2-3 NA TRBV5-6 TGTGCCAGCAGCCCCTTAGCGGGGACAGAGCAGTATTTT CASSPLAGTEQYF
NA TRBJ2-5 NA TRBV4-1 TGCGCCAGCAGCCAAGAGGGCAGGATCCAAGAGACCCAGTACTTC CASSQEGRIQETQYF
TRBD2 TRBJ2-3 NA TRBV27 TGTGCCAGCACCCCCAGCGGGGGGGACTATAGCACAGATACGCAGTATTTT CASTPSGGDYSTDTQYF
NA TRBJ1-2 NA TRBV14 TGTGCCAGCAGCCAAGGAAGGGCCAGAGGCTATGGCTACACCTTC CASSQGRARGYGYTF
NA TRBJ2-1 NA TRBV21-1 TGTGCCAGCAGCCCCCCCTCGCTGGCGGCTAGTGGGAGCAATGAGCAGTTCTTC CASSPPSLAASGSNEQFF
NA TRBJ1-4 NA TRBV25-1 TGTGCCAGCAGTGAAGGTCGACTCCTTACTAATGAAAAACTGTTTTTT CASSEGRLLTNEKLFF
NA TRBJ2-6 NA TRBV27 TGTGCCAGCAGGCAGCTCTCTGGGGCCAACGTCCTGACTTTC CASRQLSGANVLTF
NA TRBJ1-2 NA TRBV4-3 TGCGCCAGCAGCCAAGAGGCCGTTCGGGATGGCTACACCTTC CASSQEAVRDGYTF
NA TRBJ1-3 NA TRBV4-1 TGCGCCAGCAGGAACCCGGGACGCAGCTCTGGAAACACCATATATTTT CASRNPGRSSGNTIYF
NA TRBJ1-2 NA TRBV6-1 TGTGCCAGCAGTGGGCGATTAAGGGGTTCACGAGCTAACTATGGCTACACCTTC CASSGRLRGSRANYGYTF
NA TRBJ1-2 NA TRBV7-9 TGTGCCAGCAGCCCGCCGGGACACCACTATGGCTACACCTTC CASSPPGHHYGYTF
NA TRBJ2-5 NA TRBV29-1 TGCAGCGTTGCCGGGGGCCTAACGGAGACCCAGTACTTC CSVAGGLTETQYF
TRBD1 TRBJ2-4 NA TRBV4-3 TGCGCCAGCAGCCAAGCCCTGGGACAGGGTAGAAACATTCAGTACTTC CASSQALGQGRNIQYF
NA TRBJ2-3 NA TRBV4-3 TGCGCCAGCAGCCAAAACACAGGGACAGATACGCAGTATTTT CASSQNTGTDTQYF
NA TRBJ1-1 NA TRBV12-5 TGTGCTAGTGGCACTCCGGGGGTTCTGAACACTGAAGCTTTCTTT CASGTPGVLNTEAFF
TRBD2 TRBJ2-3 NA TRBV30 TGTGCCTGGAGTGTTGGTGGCGGGGGGGCGGATACGCAGTATTTT CAWSVGGGGADTQYF
NA TRBJ2-7 NA TRBV19 TGTGCCAGTAGGGACGGCGGGTCCTACGAGCAGTACTTC CASRDGGSYEQYF
NA TRBJ2-7 NA TRBV6-6 TGTGCCAGCAGTTACGGGTGGTCGGAAGAGCAGTACTTC CASSYGWSEEQYF
NA TRBJ1-1 NA TRBV12-3/TRBV12-4 TGTGCCAGCAGGGGAAGACAGTCTTGGAGGGGCAGGTCTGAAGCTTTCTTT CASRGRQSWRGRSEAFF
NA TRBJ2-1 NA TRBV27 TGTGCCAGCAGTTCTCGGGACTTAGTTAATGAGCAGTTCTTC CASSSRDLVNEQFF
NA TRBJ2-7 NA TRBV11-2 TGTGCCAGCAGCTTAGTGGGGAACGAGCAGTACTTC CASSLVGNEQYF
NA TRBJ2-7 NA TRBV6-2/TRBV6-3 TGTGCCAGCAGTCGTACCACCTCAAATAACGAGCAGTACTTC CASSRTTSNNEQYF
NA TRBJ2-5 NA TRBV23-1 TGCGCCAGCAGTCAATCCTGTGAACCGCAGTACCAAGAGACCCAGTACTTC CASSQSCEPQYQETQYF